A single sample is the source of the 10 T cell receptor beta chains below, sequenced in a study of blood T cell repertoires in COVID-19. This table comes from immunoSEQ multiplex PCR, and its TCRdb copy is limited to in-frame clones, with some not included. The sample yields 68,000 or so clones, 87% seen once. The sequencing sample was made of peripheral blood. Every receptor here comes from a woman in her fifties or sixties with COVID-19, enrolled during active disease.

The CDR3 reads CASTNHWGRSTSYNEQFF. The CDR3 DNA sequence: TGTGCCAGCACTAATCATTGGGGGAGGTCCACCTCCTACAATGAGCAGTTCTTC. The chain links TRBV28 to TRBJ2-1, with D possibly being TRBD2 (6 bases). Trimming took 7 bases from V and 0 from J, leaving 22 bases between them. The CDR3 spans 18 residues. CDR1 is MDHEN, CDR2 SYDVKM, per germline.

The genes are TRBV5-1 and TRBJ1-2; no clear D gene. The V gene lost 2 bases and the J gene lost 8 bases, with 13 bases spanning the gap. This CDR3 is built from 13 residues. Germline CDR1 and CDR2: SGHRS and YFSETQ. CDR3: CASSFSWGGGYTF. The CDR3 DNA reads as TGCGCCAGCAGCTTCTCCTGGGGAGGCGGCTACACCTTC.

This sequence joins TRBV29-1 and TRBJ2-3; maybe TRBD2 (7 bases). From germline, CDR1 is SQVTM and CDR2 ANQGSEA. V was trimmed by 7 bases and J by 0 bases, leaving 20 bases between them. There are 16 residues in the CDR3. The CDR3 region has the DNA TGCAGCGCCTTATTAACAGGGAGGGATAGCACAGATACGCAGTATTTT. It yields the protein CSALLTGRDSTDTQYF.

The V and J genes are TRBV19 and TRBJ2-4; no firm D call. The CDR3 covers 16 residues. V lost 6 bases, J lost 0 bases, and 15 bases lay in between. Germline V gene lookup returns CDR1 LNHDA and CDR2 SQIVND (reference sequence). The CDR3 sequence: CASRESLNLAKNIQYF. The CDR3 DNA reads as TGTGCCAGTAGGGAGTCTTTAAATCTAGCCAAAAACATTCAGTACTTC.

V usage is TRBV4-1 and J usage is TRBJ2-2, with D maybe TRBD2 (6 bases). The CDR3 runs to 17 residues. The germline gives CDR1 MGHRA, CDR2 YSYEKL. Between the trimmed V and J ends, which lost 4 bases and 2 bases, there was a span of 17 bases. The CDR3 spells CASSPRASSGNTGELFF. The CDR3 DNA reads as TGCGCCAGCAGCCCCAGGGCGAGTAGCGGCAACACCGGGGAGCTGTTTTTT.

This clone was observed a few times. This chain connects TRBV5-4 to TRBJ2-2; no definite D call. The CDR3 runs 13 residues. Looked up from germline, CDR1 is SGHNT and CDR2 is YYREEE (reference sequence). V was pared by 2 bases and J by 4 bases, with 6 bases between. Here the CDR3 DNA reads TGTGCCAGCAGCTTCACATTCACCGGGGAGCTGTTTTTT. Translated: CASSFTFTGELFF.

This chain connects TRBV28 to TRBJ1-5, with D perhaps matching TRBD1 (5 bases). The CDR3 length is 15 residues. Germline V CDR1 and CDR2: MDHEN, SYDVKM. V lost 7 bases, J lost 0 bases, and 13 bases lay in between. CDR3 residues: CASIGAGSSNQPQHF. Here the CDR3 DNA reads TGTGCCAGCATAGGAGCAGGGTCTAGCAATCAGCCCCAGCATTTT. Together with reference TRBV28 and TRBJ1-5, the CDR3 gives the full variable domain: DVKVTQSSRYLVKRTGEKVFLECVQDMDHENMFWYRQDPGLGLRLIYFSYDVKMKEKGDIPEGYSVSREKKERFSLILESASTNQTSMYLCASIGAGSSNQPQHFGDGTRLSIL.

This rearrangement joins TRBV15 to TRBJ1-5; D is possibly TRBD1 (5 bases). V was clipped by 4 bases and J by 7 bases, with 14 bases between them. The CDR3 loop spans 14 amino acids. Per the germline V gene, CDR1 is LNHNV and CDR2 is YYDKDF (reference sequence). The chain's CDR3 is CATSKDGGEQPQHF. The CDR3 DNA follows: TGTGCCACCAGCAAAGACGGGGGGGAGCAGCCCCAGCATTTT.

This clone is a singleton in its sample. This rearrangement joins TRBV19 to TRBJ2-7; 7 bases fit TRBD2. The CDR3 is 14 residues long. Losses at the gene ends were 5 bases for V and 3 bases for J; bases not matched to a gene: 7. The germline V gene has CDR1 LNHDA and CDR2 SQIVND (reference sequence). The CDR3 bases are TGTGCCAGTAGTCCCGGGGTAGCGGGCTACGAGCAGTACTTC. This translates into CASSPGVAGYEQYF. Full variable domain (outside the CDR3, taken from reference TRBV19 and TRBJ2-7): DGGITQSPKYLFRKEGQNVTLSCEQNLNHDAMYWYRQDPGQGLRLIYYSQIVNDFQKGDIAEGYSVSREKKESFPLTVTSAQKNPTAFYLCASSPGVAGYEQYFGPGTRLTVT.

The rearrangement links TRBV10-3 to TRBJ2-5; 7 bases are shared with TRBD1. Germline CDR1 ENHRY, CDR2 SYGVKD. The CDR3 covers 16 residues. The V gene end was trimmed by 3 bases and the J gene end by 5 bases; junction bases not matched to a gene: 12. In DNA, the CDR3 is TGTGCCATCAGTGAATCGGCAGGGGGATTGAGGGAGACCCAGTACTTC. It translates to CAISESAGGLRETQYF.